A single sample is the source of the 7 T cell receptor beta chains below, sequenced in a study of cytomegalovirus exposure and HLA in healthy donors. Generated by immunoSEQ multiplex PCR, the TCRdb table keeps only in-frame clones and is missing some. This sample carries approximately 210,000 clones, roughly 88% of them seen once, and the ten largest clones take around 3%. The sample comprised PBMCs. The receptors stem from a woman under 30 in good health and CMV-seronegative.

V usage is TRBV7-6 and J usage is TRBJ2-1, with 10 bases aligning to TRBD2. The CDR3 runs to 15 residues. V dropped 1 base and J dropped 5; count of bases not matched to a gene: 2. Looked up from germline, CDR1 is SGHVS and CDR2 is FNYEAQ. The CDR3 nucleotides are TGTGCCAGCAGCTTAGGGACTAGCGGACACAATGAGCAGTTCTTC. It specifies CASSLGTSGHNEQFF.

The rearrangement joins TRBV27 to TRBJ2-7, with D tentatively TRBD1 (6 bases). Germline assignment: CDR1 MNHEY and CDR2 SMNVEV (reference sequence). The CDR3 runs 14 residues. V gave up 3 bases and J gave up 4 bases, with 13 bases separating them. The CDR3 here is CASSFGTSAYEQYF. The CDR3 nucleotides are TGTGCCAGCAGTTTCGGGACAAGTGCTTACGAGCAGTACTTC.

This clone was seen just once. The chain carries TRBV6-5 and TRBJ2-1; 9 bases are shared with TRBD2. V lost 3 bases to trimming and J lost 8 bases; unmatched junction nucleotides: 8. CDR1 MNHEY and CDR2 SVGAGI come from the germline V gene. The CDR3 spans 15 residues. The CDR3 here is CASSYEAGGRHEQFF. The CDR3, as DNA: TGTGCCAGCAGTTATGAAGCGGGAGGCCGGCATGAGCAGTTCTTC.

Here the CDR3 reads CSVVTGDYF. CDR3 nucleotides: TGCAGCGTTGTGACAGGTGATTACTTC. V is TRBV29-1 and J is TRBJ2-4; D is perhaps TRBD1 (6 bases). CDR3 length: 9 residues. CDR1 and CDR2 (germline): SQVTM, ANQGSEA. V lost 4 bases and J 16 bases, leaving 11 bases between the germline ends.

The V and J genes are TRBV10-1 and TRBJ1-2; D not certain. The V end was cut by 2 bases, the J end by 2 bases, with 6 bases between. Germline assignment: CDR1 WNHNN and CDR2 SYGVQD (reference sequence). This CDR3 spans 13 amino acids. This chain's CDR3 is CASSEEGNYGYTF. The CDR3 DNA reads TGCGCCAGCAGTGAGGAGGGAAACTATGGCTACACCTTC.

V gene TRBV7-9 combines with J gene TRBJ1-1, with 9 bases matching TRBD1. CDR1 and CDR2 from the germline V gene are SEHNR and FQNEAQ (reference sequence). V dropped 5 bases and J dropped 2; count of bases not matched to a gene: 9. CDR3 length: 16 amino acids. The CDR3 is CASSPRDREGNTEAFF. CDR3 in DNA: TGTGCCAGCAGCCCCCGGGACAGGGAAGGTAACACTGAAGCTTTCTTT.

The rearrangement uses TRBV2 and TRBJ2-3; TRBD2 agrees at 11 bases. The germline CDR1 and CDR2 sequences are SNHLY and FYNNEI. V was clipped by 6 bases and J by 2 bases; unmatched bases: 1. This CDR3 comprises 14 residues. The CDR3: CASRGLAVTDTQYF. The CDR3 DNA follows: TGTGCCAGCAGGGGACTAGCGGTCACAGATACGCAGTATTTT.